The 10 T cell receptor beta chains in this list originate from one sample, sequenced in a study of T cells in Graves' hyperthyroidism and ophthalmopathy. Researchers amplified the TCR beta CDR3 regions from RNA transcripts. Initially, a first-round RT-PCR of the TCR CDR3 employed the HTBI primer set. TCRdb re-called the multiplex PCR reads with MiXCR, one entry per CDR3 protein. Here the sample spans some 380,000 distinct CDR3 sequences, roughly 13% being singletons. The specimen sequenced was blood. The receptors shown here come from a young man with Graves' hyperthyroidism that later progressed to Graves' ophthalmopathy.

There are a few counts of this clonotype. The chain joins TRBV6-1 to TRBJ1-1, with a weak D call TRBD1 (5 bases). V lost 5 bases and J lost 2, with 12 bases in between. CDR1 MNHNS and CDR2 SASEGT come from the germline V gene. The CDR3 contains 14 residues. CDR3 sequence: CASSYGTTNTEAFF. DNA of the CDR3: TGTGCCAGCAGTTACGGGACTACTAACACTGAAGCTTTCTTT.

This clonotype came up many times. The chain combines TRBV20-1 with TRBJ1-5; D remains unclear. V gave up 0 bases and J gave up 1 base, with 13 bases separating them. Germline V gene data show CDR1 as DFQATT and CDR2 as SNEGSKA (reference sequence). The CDR3 sequence is 16 residues long. CDR3 coding DNA: TGCAGTGCTAGAGATATGGAGGGTCGAAGCAATCAGCCCCAGCATTTT. This translates into CSARDMEGRSNQPQHF.

A word on this clonotype: A much bigger clone sits one base away, suggesting this may be a read error. V usage is TRBV6-1 and J usage is TRBJ2-3; D may correspond to TRBD1 or TRBD2 (5 bases each). CDR3 length: 17 residues. The ends were cut back, 1 base at V and 2 bases at J, with 16 bases in the middle. In germline, CDR1 is MNHNS, CDR2 SASEGT. CDR3 in amino acids: CASSEGGLAPHTDTQYF. The CDR3 DNA reads as TGTGCCAGCAGTGAAGGGGGGTTGGCCCCGCACACAGATACGCAGTATTTT.

This clonotype was counted at least ten times. The V and J genes are TRBV5-1 and TRBJ2-1; D unresolved. The V end was cut by 4 bases, the J end by 8 bases, with 19 bases between. Germline values: CDR1 SGHRS, CDR2 YFSETQ. This CDR3 region has 15 residues. The CDR3 nucleotides are TGCGCCAGCAGCACCCAGTCCCGTATGCCCGATGAGCAGTTCTTC. It codes for CASSTQSRMPDEQFF.

V gene TRBV5-1 combines with J gene TRBJ1-1; D is unclear. Trimming stripped 4 bases from V and 1 base from J, with 11 bases between. The CDR3 spans 14 residues. Germline CDR1 is SGHRS and CDR2 is YFSETQ. The CDR3 DNA sequence: TGCGCCAGCAGCCCCGAGGGTTGGAACACTGAAGCTTTCTTT. Protein product: CASSPEGWNTEAFF.

CDR3 region: CATSRELAADEQYF. For the CDR3, the DNA is TGTGCCACCAGCAGAGAGTTGGCGGCCGACGAGCAGTACTTC. The chain employs TRBV15 and TRBJ2-7; D is undetermined. The CDR3 loop spans 14 amino acids. V gave up 0 bases and J gave up 5 bases, with 11 bases separating them. In germline, CDR1 is LNHNV, CDR2 YYDKDF (reference sequence).

This clonotype came up many times. The chain employs TRBV28 and TRBJ1-3; a possible D gene is TRBD1 (6 bases). Trimming pared 6 bases from V and 0 bases from J, leaving 21 bases between. The germline CDR1 and CDR2 sequences are MDHEN and SYDVKM. CDR3 size: 18 residues. The chain's CDR3 is CASRARRQGKYSGNTIYF. In nucleotides, the CDR3 is TGTGCCAGCAGGGCACGACGGCAGGGGAAATACTCTGGAAACACCATATATTTT.

This clonotype was observed a handful of times. This chain connects TRBV4-1 to TRBJ2-4; no definite D call. CDR1 MGHRA and CDR2 YSYEKL come from the germline V gene. This CDR3 is built from 15 residues. V was shortened by 4 bases and J by 5 bases, with 15 bases between the two germline ends. CDR3 protein: CASSLPRAAQNIQYF. DNA for the CDR3: TGCGCCAGCAGCCTTCCGCGCGCCGCACAAAACATTCAGTACTTC.

This clonotype was counted ten times or more. The chain couples TRBV11-3 to TRBJ2-2; tentative D call: TRBD1 (6 bases). This CDR3 region has 15 residues. Trimming took 3 bases from V and 2 from J, leaving 10 bases between them. Germline CDR1 and CDR2: SGHNT and YENEEA. The CDR3 spells CASSFRDTNTGELFF. The CDR3 DNA reads as TGTGCCAGCAGCTTCCGGGACACAAACACCGGGGAGCTGTTTTTT. Together with reference TRBV11-3 and TRBJ2-2, the CDR3 gives the full variable domain: EAGVVQSPRYKIIEKKQPVAFWCNPISGHNTLYWYLQNLGQGPELLIRYENEEAVDDSQLPKDRFSAERLKGVDSTLKIQPAELGDSAVYLCASSFRDTNTGELFFGEGSRLTVL.

This clonotype was recorded at least ten times. This chain's CDR3 is CASSLTVWNEQFF. The CDR3 nucleotides read TGTGCCAGCAGTTTAACCGTATGGAATGAGCAGTTCTTC. This sequence joins TRBV27 and TRBJ2-1; D call uncertain. Germline assignment: CDR1 MNHEY and CDR2 SMNVEV (reference sequence). CDR3 length equals 13 residues. Trimming took off 2 bases at V and 7 bases at J, with 9 bases between the two ends.